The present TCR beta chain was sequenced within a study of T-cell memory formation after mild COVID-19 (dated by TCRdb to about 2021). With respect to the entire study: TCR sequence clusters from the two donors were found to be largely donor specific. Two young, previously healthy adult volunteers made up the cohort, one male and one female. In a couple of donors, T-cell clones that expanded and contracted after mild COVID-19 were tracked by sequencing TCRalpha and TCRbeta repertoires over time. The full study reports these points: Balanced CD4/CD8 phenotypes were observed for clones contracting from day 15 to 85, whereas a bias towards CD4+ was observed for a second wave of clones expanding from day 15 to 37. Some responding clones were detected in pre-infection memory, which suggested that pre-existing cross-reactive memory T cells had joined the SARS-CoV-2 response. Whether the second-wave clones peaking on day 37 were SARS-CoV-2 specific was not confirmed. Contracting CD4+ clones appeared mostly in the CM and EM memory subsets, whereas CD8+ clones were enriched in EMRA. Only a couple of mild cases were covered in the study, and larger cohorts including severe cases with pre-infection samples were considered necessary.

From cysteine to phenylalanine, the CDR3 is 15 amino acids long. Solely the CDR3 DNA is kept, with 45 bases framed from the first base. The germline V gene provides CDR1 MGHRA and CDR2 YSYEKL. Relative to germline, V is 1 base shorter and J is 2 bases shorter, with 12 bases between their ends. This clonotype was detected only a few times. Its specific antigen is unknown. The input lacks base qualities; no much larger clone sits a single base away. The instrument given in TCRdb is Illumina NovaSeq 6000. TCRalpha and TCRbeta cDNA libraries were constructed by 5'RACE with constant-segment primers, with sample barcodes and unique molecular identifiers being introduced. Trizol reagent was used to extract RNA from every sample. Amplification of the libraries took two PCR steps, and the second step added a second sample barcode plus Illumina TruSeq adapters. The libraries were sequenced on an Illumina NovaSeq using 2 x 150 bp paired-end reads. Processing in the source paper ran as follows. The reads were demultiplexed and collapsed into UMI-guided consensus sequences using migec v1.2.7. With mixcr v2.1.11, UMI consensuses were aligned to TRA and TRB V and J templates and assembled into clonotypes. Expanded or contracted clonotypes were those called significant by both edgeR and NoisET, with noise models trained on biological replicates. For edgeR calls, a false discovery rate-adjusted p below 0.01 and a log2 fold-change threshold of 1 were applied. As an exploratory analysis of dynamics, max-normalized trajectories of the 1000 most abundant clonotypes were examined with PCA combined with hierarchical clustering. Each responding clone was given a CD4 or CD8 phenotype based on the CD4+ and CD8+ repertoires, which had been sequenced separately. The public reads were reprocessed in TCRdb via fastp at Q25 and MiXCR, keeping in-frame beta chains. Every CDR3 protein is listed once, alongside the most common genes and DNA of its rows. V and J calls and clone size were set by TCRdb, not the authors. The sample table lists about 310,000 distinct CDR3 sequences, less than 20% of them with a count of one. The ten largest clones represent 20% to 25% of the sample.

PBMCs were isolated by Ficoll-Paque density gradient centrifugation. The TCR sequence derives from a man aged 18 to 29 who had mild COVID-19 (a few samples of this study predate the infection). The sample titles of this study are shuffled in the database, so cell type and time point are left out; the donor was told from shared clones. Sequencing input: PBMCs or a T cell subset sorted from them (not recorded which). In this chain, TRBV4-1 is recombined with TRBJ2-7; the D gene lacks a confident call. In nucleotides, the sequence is TGCGCCAGCAGCCAAGTACCCGGACCGACCTACGAGCAGTACTTC. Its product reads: CASSQVPGPTYEQYF.